The TCR beta chain described here comes from a study of identical twins. One entry per CDR3 protein results from TCRdb running MiXCR on the 5' RACE reads. The sample lists a few hundred thousand distinct CDR3 sequences; around 15% were seen once. This clonotype came up a few times. The same specimen was also included in a second study, on yellow fever vaccine responses in identical twins.

Sample: CD4+ T cells sorted from blood. This TCR was recovered from a woman under 30 in good health.

CDR3 residues: CASSSRGLDTQYF. CDR3 sequence (DNA): TGTGCCAGCAGCTCTCGGGGGCTAGATACGCAGTATTTT. The chain combines TRBV9 with TRBJ2-3, with D tentatively TRBD1 or TRBD2 (6 bases each). The V and J ends lost 4 bases and 5 bases respectively, with 11 bases between them. The V gene's germline CDR1 is SGDLS and CDR2 YYNGEE. The CDR3 is 13 residues long. Full variable domain (remainder filled in from reference TRBV9 and TRBJ2-3): DSGVTQTPKHLITATGQRVTLRCSPRSGDLSVYWYQQSLDQGLQFLIQYYNGEERAKGNILERFSAQQFPDLHSELNLSSLELGDSALYFCASSSRGLDTQYFGPGTRLTVL.